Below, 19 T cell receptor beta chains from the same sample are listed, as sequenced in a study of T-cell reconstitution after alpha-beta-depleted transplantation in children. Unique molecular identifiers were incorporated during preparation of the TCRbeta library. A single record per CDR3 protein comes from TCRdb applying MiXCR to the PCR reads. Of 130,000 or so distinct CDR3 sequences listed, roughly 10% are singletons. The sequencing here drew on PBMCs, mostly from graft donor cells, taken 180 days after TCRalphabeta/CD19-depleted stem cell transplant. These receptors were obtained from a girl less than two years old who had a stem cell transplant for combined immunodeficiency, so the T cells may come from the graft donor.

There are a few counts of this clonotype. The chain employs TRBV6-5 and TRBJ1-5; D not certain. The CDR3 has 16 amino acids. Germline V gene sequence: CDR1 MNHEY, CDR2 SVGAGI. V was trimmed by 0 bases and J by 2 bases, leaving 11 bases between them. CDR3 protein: CASSYSAPHGNQPQHF. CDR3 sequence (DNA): TGTGCCAGCAGTTACTCGGCCCCTCATGGCAATCAGCCCCAGCATTTT.

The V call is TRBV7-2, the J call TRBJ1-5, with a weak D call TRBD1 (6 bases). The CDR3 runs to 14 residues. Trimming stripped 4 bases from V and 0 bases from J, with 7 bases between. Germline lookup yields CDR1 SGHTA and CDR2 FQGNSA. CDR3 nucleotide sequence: TGTGCCAGCAGCTCAGGGGTTAGCAATCAGCCCCAGCATTTT. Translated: CASSSGVSNQPQHF.

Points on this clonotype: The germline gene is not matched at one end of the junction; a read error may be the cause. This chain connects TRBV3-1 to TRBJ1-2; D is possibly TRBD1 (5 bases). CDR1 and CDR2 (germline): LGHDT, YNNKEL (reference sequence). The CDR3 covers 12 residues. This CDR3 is CASTQTGYGYTF. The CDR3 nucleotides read TGTGCCAGCACCCAAACAGGCTATGGCTACACCTTC.

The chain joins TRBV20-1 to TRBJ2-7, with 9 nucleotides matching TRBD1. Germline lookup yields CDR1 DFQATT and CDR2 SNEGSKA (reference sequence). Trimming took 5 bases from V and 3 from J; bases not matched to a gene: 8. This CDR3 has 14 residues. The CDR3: CSAWDREGNYEQYF. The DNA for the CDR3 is TGCAGTGCTTGGGACAGGGAGGGGAACTACGAGCAGTACTTC.

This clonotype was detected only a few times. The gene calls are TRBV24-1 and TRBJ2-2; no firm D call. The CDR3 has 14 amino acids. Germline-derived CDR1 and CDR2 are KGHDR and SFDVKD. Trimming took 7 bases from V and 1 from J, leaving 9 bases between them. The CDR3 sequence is CATRGPLNTGELFF. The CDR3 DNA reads TGTGCCACCAGAGGCCCCTTGAACACCGGGGAGCTGTTTTTT.

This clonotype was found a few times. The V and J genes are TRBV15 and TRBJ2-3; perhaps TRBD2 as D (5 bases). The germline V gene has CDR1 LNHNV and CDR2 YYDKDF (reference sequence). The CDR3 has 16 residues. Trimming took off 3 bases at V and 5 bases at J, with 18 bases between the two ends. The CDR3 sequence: CATSSHSYGVEDTQYF. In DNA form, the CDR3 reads TGTGCCACCAGCAGTCATAGCTACGGGGTAGAAGATACGCAGTATTTT. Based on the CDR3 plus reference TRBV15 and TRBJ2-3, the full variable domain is DAMVIQNPRYQVTQFGKPVTLSCSQTLNHNVMYWYQQKSSQAPKLLFHYYDKDFNNEADTPDNFQSRRPNTSFCFLDIRSPGLGDTAMYLCATSSHSYGVEDTQYFGPGTRLTVL.

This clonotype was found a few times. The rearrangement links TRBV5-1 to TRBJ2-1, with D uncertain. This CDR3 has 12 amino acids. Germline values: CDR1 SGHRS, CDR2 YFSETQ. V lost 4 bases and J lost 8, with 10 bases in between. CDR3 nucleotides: TGCGCCAGCAGCCCACCGGGCGATGAGCAGTTCTTC. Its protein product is CASSPPGDEQFF.

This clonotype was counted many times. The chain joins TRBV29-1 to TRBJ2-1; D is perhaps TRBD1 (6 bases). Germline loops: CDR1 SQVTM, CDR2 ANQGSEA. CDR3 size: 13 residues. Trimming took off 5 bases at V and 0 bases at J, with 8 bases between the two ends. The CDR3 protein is CSVRGSSYNEQFF. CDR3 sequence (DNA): TGCAGCGTTAGGGGGAGCTCCTACAATGAGCAGTTCTTC.

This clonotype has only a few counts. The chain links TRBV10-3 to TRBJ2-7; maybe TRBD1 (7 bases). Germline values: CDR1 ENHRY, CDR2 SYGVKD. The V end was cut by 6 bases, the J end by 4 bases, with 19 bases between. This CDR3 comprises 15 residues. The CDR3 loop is CAISDNSGGNYEQYF. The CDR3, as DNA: TGTGCCATCAGCGATAATTCAGGGGGGAATTACGAGCAGTACTTC.

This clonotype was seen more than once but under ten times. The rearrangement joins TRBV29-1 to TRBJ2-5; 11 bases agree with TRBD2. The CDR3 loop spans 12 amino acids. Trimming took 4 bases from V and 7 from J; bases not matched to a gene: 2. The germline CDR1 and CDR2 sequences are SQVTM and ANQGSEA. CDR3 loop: CSVVTSGATQYF. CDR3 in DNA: TGCAGCGTTGTGACTAGCGGGGCGACCCAGTACTTC. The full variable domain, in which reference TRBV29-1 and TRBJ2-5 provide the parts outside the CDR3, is SAVISQKPSRDICQRGTSLTIQCQVDSQVTMMFWYRQQPGQSLTLIATANQGSEATYESGFVIDKFPISRPNLTFSTLTVSNMSPEDSSIYLCSVVTSGATQYFGPGTRLLVL.

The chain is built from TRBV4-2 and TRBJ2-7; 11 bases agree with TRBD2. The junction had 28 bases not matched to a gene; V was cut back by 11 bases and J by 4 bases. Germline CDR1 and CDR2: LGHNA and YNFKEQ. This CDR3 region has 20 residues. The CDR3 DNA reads TGTGCCGGGTCCGCCGGGAGTCAGCCGGCGCGACTAGCGGGGCCGTACGAGCAGTACTTC. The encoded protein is CAGSAGSQPARLAGPYEQYF.

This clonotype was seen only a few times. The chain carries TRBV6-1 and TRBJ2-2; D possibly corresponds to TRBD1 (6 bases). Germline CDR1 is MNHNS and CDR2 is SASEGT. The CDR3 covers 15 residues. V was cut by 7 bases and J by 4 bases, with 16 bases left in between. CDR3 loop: CASKRGIRGTGELFF. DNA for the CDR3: TGTGCCAGCAAGAGGGGGATAAGGGGCACCGGGGAGCTGTTTTTT.

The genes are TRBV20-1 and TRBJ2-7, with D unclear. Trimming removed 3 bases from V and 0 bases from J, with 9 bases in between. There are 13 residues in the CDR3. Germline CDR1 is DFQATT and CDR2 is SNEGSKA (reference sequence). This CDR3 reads CSASPGFSYEQYF. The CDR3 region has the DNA TGCAGTGCTAGCCCCGGTTTCTCCTACGAGCAGTACTTC.

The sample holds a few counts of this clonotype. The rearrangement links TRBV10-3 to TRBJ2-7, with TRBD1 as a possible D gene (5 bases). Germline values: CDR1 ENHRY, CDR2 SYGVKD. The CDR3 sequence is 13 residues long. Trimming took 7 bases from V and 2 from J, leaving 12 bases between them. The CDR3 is CAITSRATYEQYF. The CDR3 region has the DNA TGTGCCATCACTTCCAGGGCCACCTACGAGCAGTACTTC.

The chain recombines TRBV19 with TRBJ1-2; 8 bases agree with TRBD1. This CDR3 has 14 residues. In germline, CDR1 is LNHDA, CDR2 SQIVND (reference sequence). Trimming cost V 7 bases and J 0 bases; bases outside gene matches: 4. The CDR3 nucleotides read TGTGCCAGTACCTTGACAGGGGCTAACTATGGCTACACCTTC. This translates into CASTLTGANYGYTF.

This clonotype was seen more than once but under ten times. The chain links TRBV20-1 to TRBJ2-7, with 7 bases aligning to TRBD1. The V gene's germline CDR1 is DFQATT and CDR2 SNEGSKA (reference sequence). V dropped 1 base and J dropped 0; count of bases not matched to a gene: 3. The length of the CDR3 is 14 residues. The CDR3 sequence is CSARARDSSYEQYF. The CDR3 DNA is TGCAGTGCTAGAGCCCGGGACAGCTCCTACGAGCAGTACTTC.

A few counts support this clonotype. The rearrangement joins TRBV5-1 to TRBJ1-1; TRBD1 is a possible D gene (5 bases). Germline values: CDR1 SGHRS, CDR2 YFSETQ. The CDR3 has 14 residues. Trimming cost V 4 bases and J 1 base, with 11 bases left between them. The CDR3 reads CASSPGQENTEAFF. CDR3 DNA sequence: TGCGCCAGCAGCCCTGGACAAGAGAACACTGAAGCTTTCTTT.

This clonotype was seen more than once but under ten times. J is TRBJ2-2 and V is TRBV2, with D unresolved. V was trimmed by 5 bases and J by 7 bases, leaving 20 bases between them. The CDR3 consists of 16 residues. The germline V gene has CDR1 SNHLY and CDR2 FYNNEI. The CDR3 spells CASSLESQILSGELFF. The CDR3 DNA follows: TGTGCCAGCAGTCTTGAGTCACAGATCCTTAGCGGGGAGCTGTTTTTT.

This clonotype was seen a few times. CDR3 residues: CASSPRDKGGLSFF. CDR3 sequence (DNA): TGCGCCAGCAGCCCCCGGGACAAAGGGGGCTTGTCTTTCTTT. The rearrangement uses TRBV5-1 and TRBJ1-1, with 7 bases matching TRBD1. CDR1 is SGHRS and CDR2 is YFSETQ in the germline V gene. There are 14 residues in the CDR3. Trimming at V came to 4 bases and at J to 12 bases, leaving 15 bases not matched to a gene. Complete variable domain (other parts from reference TRBV5-1 and TRBJ1-1): KAGVTQTPRYLIKTRGQQVTLSCSPISGHRSVSWYQQTPGQGLQFLFEYFSETQRNKGNFPGRFSGRQFSNSRSEMNVSTLELGDSALYLCASSPRDKGGLSFFGQGTRLTVV.